This note documents a single T cell receptor (beta chain) sequence. V lost 5 bases and J lost 0, with 4 bases in between. The CDR3 consists of 12 residues. Germline V gene lookup returns CDR1 SEHNR and CDR2 FQNEAQ (reference sequence). Using immunoSEQ multiplex PCR, the repertoire was profiled, and TCRdb retains in-frame clones only, with some absent. The data contain about 15,000 clones, roughly 66% of them singletons. The sample originates from a study of cytotoxic CD8 clonotypes in ibrutinib-treated CLL. This sequence joins TRBV7-9 and TRBJ2-5; D is undetermined. The receptor was derived from a human donor with chronic lymphocytic leukemia. Sequencing used PBMCs, obtained before ibrutinib treatment. Written as DNA, the CDR3 is TGTGCCAGCAGCGAGCACCAAGAGACCCAGTACTTC. Amino acid sequence: CASSEHQETQYF.